The 29 T cell receptor beta chains given below trace back to one sample, sequenced in a study of metastatic and nonmetastatic thyroid tumors. Prior to thyroid surgery, none of the patients had received any treatment. TCRdb re-called clones from the PCR reads using MiXCR. Of about 62,000 clones in the sample, 4% to 4.5% were seen once. Specimen: blood. These receptors originate from a female donor with papillary thyroid cancer or a benign thyroid nodule (not recorded which). Some clones in this sample may be carry-over from other donors' samples.

This clone was counted ten times or more. The CDR3 loop reads CASSSGSRGSGANVLTF. CDR3 DNA sequence: TGTGCCAGCAGTTCTGGCTCGAGAGGCTCTGGGGCCAACGTCCTGACTTTC. The V call is TRBV6-1, the J call TRBJ2-6; D call uncertain. Trimming removed 5 bases from V and 0 bases from J, with 14 bases in between. This CDR3 region has 17 residues. In germline, CDR1 is MNHNS, CDR2 SASEGT.

This clone was counted between two and nine times. The chain links TRBV19 to TRBJ1-2; the D is unclear. CDR1 is LNHDA and CDR2 is SQIVND in the germline V gene (reference sequence). V was clipped by 5 bases and J by 4 bases, with 11 bases between them. The CDR3 extends over 13 amino acids. CDR3 bases: TGTGCCAGTAGTGAAGGACCTTTCTATGGCTACACCTTC. Translating gives CASSEGPFYGYTF.

This clone was counted many times. The rearrangement links TRBV3-1 to TRBJ2-1; 11 bases line up with TRBD2. The CDR3 runs 18 residues. J lost 2 bases, V lost 2 bases, and 8 bases had no gene match. In germline, CDR1 is LGHDT, CDR2 YNNKEL (reference sequence). The CDR3, as DNA: TGTGCCAGCAGCCAAAAGGGTAGCGGGAGGGCCGCCTACAATGAGCAGTTCTTC. It translates to CASSQKGSGRAAYNEQFF.

Many counts were recorded for this clone. The chain is built from TRBV20-1 and TRBJ1-5, with 8 bases identical to TRBD1. The CDR3 is 14 amino acids. The V segment lost 5 bases and the J segment 6 bases; nucleotides outside the gene matches: 9. Germline V gene data show CDR1 as DFQATT and CDR2 as SNEGSKA (reference sequence). The CDR3 reads CSAPPQGASQPQHF. As DNA, the CDR3 is TGCAGTGCTCCGCCCCAGGGGGCGTCTCAGCCCCAGCATTTT.

The chain has TRBV7-9 and TRBJ2-7; D is uncertain. CDR3 length: 12 amino acids. Germline values: CDR1 SEHNR, CDR2 FQNEAQ (reference sequence). V lost 2 bases to trimming and J lost 4 bases, with 6 bases between them. The CDR3 protein is CASSLSPYEQYF. The DNA of the CDR3 is TGTGCCAGCAGCTTATCACCTTACGAGCAGTACTTC. The complete variable domain, with remaining parts taken from reference TRBV7-9 and TRBJ2-7, reads DTGVSQNPRHKITKRGQNVTFRCDPISEHNRLYWYRQTLGQGPEFLTYFQNEAQLEKSRLLSDRFSAERPKGSFSTLEIQRTEQGDSAMYLCASSLSPYEQYFGPGTRLTVT.

This clone was picked up many times. The V and J genes are TRBV20-1 and TRBJ2-3; 12 bases agree with TRBD2. Germline assignment: CDR1 DFQATT and CDR2 SNEGSKA (reference sequence). J was trimmed by 0 bases and V by 4 bases; bases with no gene match: 2. The length of the CDR3 is 15 residues. CDR3 sequence: CSATGTSGSTDTQYF. CDR3 DNA sequence: TGCAGTGCTACTGGGACTAGCGGGAGCACAGATACGCAGTATTTT.

The gene calls are TRBV12-3 or TRBV12-4 and TRBJ2-1; no firm D call. V lost 6 bases, J lost 9 bases, and 21 bases lay in between. The CDR3 contains 15 residues. DNA of the CDR3: TGTGCCAGCAGGGAGAGAGTACTCCTGCCGGGTGAGCAGTTCTTC. Protein: CASRERVLLPGEQFF.

Ten or more counts support this clone. The identical CDR3 is also encoded by other nucleotide sequences in the sample. The gene calls are TRBV28 and TRBJ1-1; D not certain. V was pared by 6 bases and J by 1 base, with 9 bases between. Germline V lookup: CDR1 MDHEN, CDR2 SYDVKM. CDR3 length equals 13 residues. CDR3 bases: TGTGCCAGCAGACGAACAGAGAACACTGAAGCTTTCTTT. This codes for CASRRTENTEAFF.

In regard to this clone: The junction does not match germline at one end; this may be a read error. The gene calls are TRBV12-3 or TRBV12-4 and TRBJ2-2, with D maybe TRBD2 (5 bases). CDR3 length: 14 residues. The CDR3 DNA reads TGTGTCAGCAGCCCCGGGGTTCGCACCGGGGAGCTGTTTTTT. Amino acids: CVSSPGVRTGELFF.

This clone was detected ten times or more. V gene TRBV20-1 combines with J gene TRBJ2-1; 13 bases line up with TRBD2. Germline values: CDR1 DFQATT, CDR2 SNEGSKA (reference sequence). CDR3 length: 16 residues. The V segment lost 3 bases and the J segment 4 bases; nucleotides outside the gene matches: 6. Here the CDR3 reads CSASRLAGGPYNEQFF. The CDR3 bases are TGCAGTGCTAGCAGACTAGCGGGAGGCCCTTACAATGAGCAGTTCTTC.

The CDR3 sequence is CASSSTLIDLEQYF. The CDR3 DNA follows: TGTGCCAGCAGTTCCACCTTGATAGACCTCGAGCAGTACTTC. The V gene is TRBV6-4, the J gene TRBJ2-7; D remains unclear. CDR3 length equals 14 residues. Between the trimmed V and J ends, which lost 5 bases and 6 bases, there was a span of 17 bases. Germline CDR1 is MRHNA and CDR2 is SNTAGT.

In regard to this clone: A junction boundary mismatches the germline segment, possibly from a read error. This sample also contains other DNA sequences that code for the same CDR3. The gene calls are TRBV12-3 or TRBV12-4 and TRBJ2-2, with 7 positions matching TRBD1. This CDR3 has 13 amino acids. Here the CDR3 reads CASSWTGPGELFF. The CDR3 nucleotides are TGTGCCAGCAGTTGGACAGGTCCCGGTGAGCTGTTTTTT.

The sample holds many counts of this clone. J is TRBJ2-2 and V is TRBV18; 8 positions match TRBD2. J lost 5 bases, V lost 2 bases, and 7 bases had no gene match. In germline, CDR1 is KGHSH, CDR2 LQKENI. The CDR3 is 16 amino acids. In DNA, the CDR3 is TGTGCCAGCTCACCAACCGGGACTAGGGTGACCGGGGAGCTGTTTTTT. Translating it yields CASSPTGTRVTGELFF. Based on the CDR3 plus reference TRBV18 and TRBJ2-2, the full variable domain is NAGVMQNPRHLVRRRGQEARLRCSPMKGHSHVYWYRQLPEEGLKFMVYLQKENIIDESGMPKERFSAEFPKEGPSILRIQQVVRGDSAAYFCASSPTGTRVTGELFFGEGSRLTVL.

V gene TRBV2 combines with J gene TRBJ2-3; D is perhaps TRBD1 (5 bases). The CDR3 has 11 residues. Trimming took 3 bases from V and 11 from J, leaving 9 bases between them. Germline V lookup: CDR1 SNHLY, CDR2 FYNNEI. In nucleotides, the CDR3 is TGTGCCAGCAGTGATCCCCAGGGGCAGTATTTT. Its translation is CASSDPQGQYF. Full variable domain (remainder filled in from reference TRBV2 and TRBJ2-3): EPEVTQTPSHQVTQMGQEVILRCVPISNHLYFYWYRQILGQKVEFLVSFYNNEISEKSEIFDDQFSVERPDGSNFTLKIRSTKLEDSAMYFCASSDPQGQYFGPGTRLTVL.

Many counts were recorded for this clone. V and J are TRBV28 and TRBJ2-5; 10 positions match TRBD2. The CDR3 is 16 residues long. V dropped 7 bases and J dropped 1; count of bases not matched to a gene: 9. CDR1 MDHEN and CDR2 SYDVKM come from the germline V gene. The CDR3 spells CASTFGGTSVQETQYF. The CDR3 bases are TGTGCCAGCACCTTCGGGGGGACTAGCGTCCAAGAGACCCAGTACTTC.

This clone was counted many times. V and J are TRBV4-2 and TRBJ1-2; D possibly corresponds to TRBD1 (6 bases). Trimming shortened V by 3 bases and J by 7 bases, and 18 bases separated the two germline ends. The germline CDR1 and CDR2 sequences are LGHNA and YNFKEQ. CDR3 length: 15 residues. The CDR3: CASSHSDSPSGGYTF. In DNA form, the CDR3 reads TGTGCCAGCAGCCACTCGGACAGCCCCAGCGGTGGCTACACCTTC.

Many counts were recorded for this clone. The CDR3 protein is CATQQESAGANVLTF. The CDR3 DNA sequence: TGTGCCACCCAACAGGAGAGTGCCGGGGCCAACGTCCTGACTTTC. The chain couples TRBV28 to TRBJ2-6, with D possibly matching TRBD1 (5 bases). Germline V gene sequence: CDR1 MDHEN, CDR2 SYDVKM. V lost 10 bases, J lost 4 bases, and 17 bases lay in between. This CDR3 comprises 15 residues.

The genes are TRBV28 and TRBJ2-3; D is perhaps TRBD2 (7 bases). Germline loops: CDR1 MDHEN, CDR2 SYDVKM. The CDR3 extends over 17 amino acids. V lost 4 bases, J lost 0 bases, and 17 bases lay in between. The CDR3 region is CASSYGVGGLSTDTQYF. The CDR3, as DNA: TGTGCCAGCAGTTACGGGGTCGGGGGGCTTAGCACAGATACGCAGTATTTT. Using reference TRBV28 and TRBJ2-3 for the parts outside the CDR3, the full variable domain is DVKVTQSSRYLVKRTGEKVFLECVQDMDHENMFWYRQDPGLGLRLIYFSYDVKMKEKGDIPEGYSVSREKKERFSLILESASTNQTSMYLCASSYGVGGLSTDTQYFGPGTRLTVL.

This clone was picked up many times. V and J are TRBV30 and TRBJ2-3; 7 bases agree with TRBD1. There are 14 residues in the CDR3. Trimming took 5 bases from V and 2 from J; bases not matched to a gene: 7. CDR1 and CDR2 (germline): GTSNPN, SVGIG (reference sequence). The CDR3 DNA sequence: TGTGCCTGGGTGGGACAGAAAATCACAGATACGCAGTATTTT. Translated, it gives CAWVGQKITDTQYF.

The chain couples TRBV10-3 to TRBJ1-1; 7 nucleotides line up with TRBD1. The CDR3 totals 13 residues. The V gene's germline CDR1 is ENHRY and CDR2 SYGVKD. After removal of 7 bases from V and 0 bases from J, the junction contained 2 bases not matched to a gene. The CDR3 coding sequence is TGTGCCATCAACAGGGGCCTGAACACTGAAGCTTTCTTT. This translates into CAINRGLNTEAFF.

This clone was counted ten times or more. The rearrangement joins TRBV3-1 to TRBJ2-7, with D maybe TRBD2 (5 bases). The CDR3 spans 14 residues. Germline V gene data show CDR1 as LGHDT and CDR2 as YNNKEL (reference sequence). Trimming cost V 9 bases and J 0 bases, with 15 bases left between them. Written as DNA, the CDR3 is TGTGCCAGTGGGCAACTAGACCTCTCCTACGAGCAGTACTTC. Its protein is CASGQLDLSYEQYF.

This clone showed up many times. The J gene is TRBJ2-7, the V gene TRBV7-9; TRBD2 matches at 7 bases. J was trimmed by 4 bases and V by 4 bases; bases with no gene match: 4. CDR1 and CDR2 from the germline V gene are SEHNR and FQNEAQ (reference sequence). This CDR3 region has 13 residues. CDR3 coding DNA: TGTGCCAGCAGCTCAGCGGGACTATACGAGCAGTACTTC. Its protein product is CASSSAGLYEQYF.

This clone has only a few counts. This may stem from a read error, because a much larger clone lies one nucleotide away. The rearrangement links TRBV19 to TRBJ1-1; D gene ambiguous. CDR3 length: 12 residues. Germline V gene sequence: CDR1 LNHDA, CDR2 SQIVND (reference sequence). The CDR3 DNA reads TGTGCCATTAGTACTGAGTGGGCTGAAGCTTTCTTT. The encoded protein is CAISTEWAEAFF.

The chain couples TRBV6-7 to TRBJ2-7; 8 positions agree with TRBD2. TRBV6-7 is marked as an open reading frame, function uncertain. The trim removed 3 bases at V and 0 bases at J, leaving 7 bases unmatched. The CDR3 contains 16 residues. This CDR3 reads CASSYERGGISYEQYF. CDR3 coding DNA: TGTGCCAGCAGTTATGAACGCGGGGGGATCTCCTACGAGCAGTACTTC.

In this sample, this clone turned up many times. The chain couples TRBV29-1 to TRBJ2-5, with 13 positions matching TRBD2. The CDR3 is made up of 16 amino acids. Trimming cost V 4 bases and J 4 bases; bases outside gene matches: 9. Germline CDR1 SQVTM, CDR2 ANQGSEA. CDR3 nucleotide sequence: TGCAGCGTTGGGACTAGCGGGAGATGGGGTAGAGAGACCCAGTACTTC. Amino acid sequence: CSVGTSGRWGRETQYF.

This clone was seen many times. The chain is built from TRBV12-3 or TRBV12-4 and TRBJ2-7; the match to TRBD2 covers 7 bases. There are 16 residues in the CDR3. V lost 6 bases and J lost 5; bases outside the gene matches: 16. CDR3 loop: CASSTGLGQSGNEQYF. The CDR3 nucleotides are TGTGCCAGCAGCACAGGCCTAGGGCAGAGCGGGAACGAGCAGTACTTC.

V usage is TRBV2 and J usage is TRBJ2-1; 8 bases line up with TRBD2. CDR1 SNHLY and CDR2 FYNNEI come from the germline V gene. V shed 11 bases, J shed 3 bases, and the junction held 6 bases outside the gene matches. This CDR3 has 13 residues. The CDR3 bases are TGTGCCCTAGGCGGGAGGATCTACAATGAGCAGTTCTTC. Its protein product is CALGGRIYNEQFF.

Regarding this clone: This sequence may be a read error, since a much larger clone differs from it by one base. V is TRBV6-1 and J is TRBJ2-7, with 7 positions matching TRBD1. Germline V gene sequence: CDR1 MNHNS, CDR2 SASEGT. The J segment lost 6 bases and the V segment lost 8 bases, leaving 7 bases of the junction unmatched. The CDR3 sequence is 12 residues long. CDR3 residues: CASWETGPEQYF. The CDR3 region has the DNA TGTGCCAGCTGGGAGACAGGGCCCGAGCAGTACTTC.

This clone has a count of ten or more. The J gene is TRBJ2-2, the V gene TRBV20-1; tentative D call: TRBD2 (5 bases). CDR1 is DFQATT, CDR2 SNEGSKA, per germline (reference sequence). V lost 1 base and J 4 bases, leaving 16 bases between the germline ends. The CDR3 consists of 16 residues. The CDR3 loop is CSARGLRGLGTGELFF. CDR3 DNA sequence: TGCAGTGCTAGAGGCCTGCGCGGGCTGGGCACCGGGGAGCTGTTTTTT.